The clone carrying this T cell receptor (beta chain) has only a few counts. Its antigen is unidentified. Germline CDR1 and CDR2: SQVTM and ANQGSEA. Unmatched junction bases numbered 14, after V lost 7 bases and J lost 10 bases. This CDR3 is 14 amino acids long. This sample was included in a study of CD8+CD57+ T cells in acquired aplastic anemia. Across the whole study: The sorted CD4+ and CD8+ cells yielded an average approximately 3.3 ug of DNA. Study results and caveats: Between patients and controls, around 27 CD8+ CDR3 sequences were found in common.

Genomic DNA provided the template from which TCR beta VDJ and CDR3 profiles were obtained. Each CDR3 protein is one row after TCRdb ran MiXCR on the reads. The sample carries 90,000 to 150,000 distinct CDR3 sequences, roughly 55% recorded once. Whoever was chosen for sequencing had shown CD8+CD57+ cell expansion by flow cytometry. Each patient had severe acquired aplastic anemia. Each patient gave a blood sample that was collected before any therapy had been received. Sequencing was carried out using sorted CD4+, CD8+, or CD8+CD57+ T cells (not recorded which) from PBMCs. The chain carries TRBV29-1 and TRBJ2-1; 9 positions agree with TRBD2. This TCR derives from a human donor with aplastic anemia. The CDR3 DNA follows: TGCAGCGCCGCGGGGGGGCGAGGGGATGTGGAGCAGTTCTTC. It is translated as CSAAGGRGDVEQFF.